What follows is one TCR beta chain and its context. Its target is unknown. Only in-frame clones appear in the TCRdb table, and some are missing; sequencing was by immunoSEQ multiplex PCR. The table shows 80,000 or so clones, with 75% to 90% occurring only once. This record comes from a study of T cell responses to AZD1222 COVID-19 vaccine. The study's findings and limits: Nearly half of spike-specific TCRs reportedly target variant regions that are unmutated in the B.1.351 and B.1.1.7 variants. Seropositive at baseline were only six AZD1222 recipients. Spike was spanned by vaccine-associated CD4 TCRs, with dominance at 160-218 and 743-854. Spike-specific TCR breadth rose after two AZD1222 doses, and depth rose as well.

The ends were cut back, 2 bases at V and 4 bases at J, with 6 bases in the middle. The CDR3 contains 12 residues. Per the germline V gene, CDR1 is KGHSH and CDR2 is LQKENI. This sequence joins TRBV18 and TRBJ2-7, with no clear D. The receptor comes from an adult who received the AZD1222 COVID-19 vaccine. Here the sequenced sample was peripheral blood, taken 28 days after the second AZD1222 dose. The CDR3 DNA follows: TGTGCCAGCTCACCAGGCGAGTACGAGCAGTACTTC. Encoded protein: CASSPGEYEQYF.